This is a list of T cell receptor beta chains from one sample in a study of identical twins. Each CDR3 protein gets one entry after TCRdb re-called the 5' RACE reads with MiXCR. The sample holds a few hundred thousand distinct CDR3 sequences; approximately 24% are singletons and the top ten take 2.9%. The sample was also linked to a second study, of T cells expressing NK-cell markers.

The sample consisted of CD4+ T cells sorted from blood. The receptors derive from a woman aged 18-29 years in good health. CDR3s include the opening cysteine and the closing phenylalanine or tryptophan. Each record gives: V gene, D gene, J gene, CDR3 length, clone size, CDR3 protein, CDR3 DNA. D genes are given only for firm matches. Rows give clone size only sometimes, using once, few, many, or a class for an expanded clone.

TRBV20-1	.	TRBJ2-5	16	few	CSALHRIKRPEETQYF	TGCAGTGCCCTCCACCGGATAAAAAGGCCGGAAGAGACCCAGTACTTC
TRBV7-9	TRBD1	TRBJ1-1	13	few	CASRTGTGVEAFF	TGTGCCAGCCGAACCGGGACAGGGGTTGAAGCTTTCTTT
TRBV20-1	TRBD1	TRBJ2-7	15	.	CSARDPTGGNDEQYF	TGCAGTGCTAGAGATCCGACAGGGGGCAATGACGAGCAGTACTTC
TRBV4-3	TRBD1	TRBJ2-1	16	.	CASSQDFRTGAYEQFF	TGCGCCAGCAGCCAAGATTTCAGGACAGGGGCATATGAGCAGTTCTTC
TRBV29-1	TRBD1	TRBJ2-7	13	few	CSAAGQGVHEQYF	TGCAGCGCCGCGGGACAGGGAGTACACGAGCAGTACTTC
TRBV29-1	.	TRBJ1-1	13	.	CSVGKGRNTEAFF	TGCAGCGTTGGAAAGGGGAGGAACACTGAAGCTTTCTTT
TRBV5-1	.	TRBJ2-5	13	.	CASSLGRKETQYF	TGCGCCAGCAGCCTCGGACGGAAAGAGACCCAGTACTTC
TRBV20-1	TRBD2	TRBJ2-2	14	.	CSARELARTGELFF	TGCAGTGCTAGAGAACTAGCGAGGACCGGGGAGCTGTTTTTT
TRBV5-5	TRBD2	TRBJ2-7	15	few	CASRLGPSGGYEQYF	TGTGCCAGCAGGCTGGGGCCTAGCGGGGGATACGAGCAGTACTTC
TRBV27	.	TRBJ2-1	15	many	CASSLRVGAYNEQFF	TGTGCCAGCAGTTTAAGGGTAGGCGCCTACAATGAGCAGTTCTTC
TRBV20-1	.	TRBJ2-3	13	.	CSARWATTDTQYF	TGCAGTGCTAGATGGGCTACCACAGATACGCAGTATTTT
TRBV5-1	.	TRBJ2-5	14	.	CASSVGTSRETQYF	TGCGCCAGCAGCGTAGGGACATCCCGGGAGACCCAGTACTTC
TRBV9	.	TRBJ2-2	16	.	CASSVVGRANTGELFF	TGTGCCAGCAGCGTAGTGGGGCGGGCGAACACCGGGGAGCTGTTTTTT
TRBV7-6	TRBD1	TRBJ2-7	15	few	CASSPWTGDIYEQYF	TGTGCCAGCAGCCCCTGGACAGGGGACATCTACGAGCAGTACTTC
TRBV11-2	.	TRBJ1-4	15	few	CASSFGTDDNEKLFF	TGTGCCAGCAGCTTCGGAACAGACGATAATGAAAAACTGTTTTTT
TRBV3-1	TRBD1	TRBJ1-1	16	many	CASSYRQGIIPHQAFF	TGTGCCAGCAGCTATAGACAGGGTATCATTCCCCATCAAGCTTTCTTT
TRBV5-1	.	TRBJ1-5	16	.	CASSLEGGYGDQPQHF	TGCGCCAGCAGCTTGGAGGGAGGATACGGCGATCAGCCCCAGCATTTT
TRBV5-5	.	TRBJ2-1	13	.	CASITPGSNEQFF	TGTGCCAGCATCACTCCAGGGAGCAATGAGCAGTTCTTC
TRBV4-3	TRBD2	TRBJ2-1	17	.	CASSQDMGLAGYNEQFF	TGCGCCAGCAGCCAAGATATGGGACTAGCGGGGTACAATGAGCAGTTCTTC
TRBV10-3	TRBD1	TRBJ2-6	17	few	CAISNTGESSGANVLTF	TGTGCCATCAGCAACACAGGGGAAAGCTCTGGGGCCAACGTCCTGACTTTC
TRBV6-2/TRBV6-3	TRBD2	TRBJ2-7	17	.	CASSFTLAGSYSYEQYF	TGTGCCAGCAGTTTTACGCTAGCGGGGAGCTACTCCTACGAGCAGTACTTC
TRBV19	.	TRBJ2-2	12	.	CASSPQMGELFF	TGTGCCAGTAGTCCCCAAATGGGGGAGCTGTTTTTT
TRBV6-6	.	TRBJ2-7	13	.	CASSFLAMYEQYF	TGTGCCAGCAGCTTCCTAGCCATGTACGAGCAGTACTTC
TRBV29-1	TRBD2	TRBJ2-7	14	few	CSVTGLAGPYEQYF	TGCAGCGTTACCGGACTAGCGGGACCCTACGAGCAGTACTTC
TRBV2	.	TRBJ2-1	15	.	CASSSTGAFNNEQFF	TGTGCCAGCAGTTCGACCGGGGCTTTCAACAATGAGCAGTTCTTC
TRBV10-1	.	TRBJ2-1	11	.	CASSDSSEQFF	TGCGCCAGCAGTGATAGCAGTGAGCAGTTCTTC
TRBV10-1	TRBD1	TRBJ2-5	16	.	CASSESGTGVVKTQYF	TGCGCCAGCAGTGAATCCGGGACAGGGGTGGTGAAGACCCAGTACTTC
TRBV4-3	TRBD2	TRBJ2-3	17	few	CASSQGLPTSGTDTQYF	TGCGCCAGCAGCCAAGGACTTCCGACTAGCGGGACAGATACGCAGTATTTT
TRBV10-3	TRBD2	TRBJ2-7	16	.	CAISESHLAGGYEQYF	TGTGCCATCAGTGAGTCACATCTAGCGGGGGGATACGAGCAGTACTTC
TRBV20-1	.	TRBJ2-7	11	few	CSARDQYEQYF	TGCAGTGCTAGAGACCAGTACGAGCAGTACTTC
TRBV7-9	.	TRBJ2-7	13	few	CASSPTSGDEQYF	TGTGCCAGCAGCCCGACTTCAGGGGACGAGCAGTACTTC
TRBV20-1	TRBD2	TRBJ2-4	15	.	CSARDGGVGGNIQYF	TGCAGTGCTAGAGACGGGGGGGTAGGTGGTAACATTCAGTACTTC
TRBV10-2	TRBD1	TRBJ2-7	15	.	CASISGTGIPDEQYF	TGCGCCAGCATCTCCGGGACAGGAATTCCCGACGAGCAGTACTTC
TRBV20-1	.	TRBJ2-3	13	few	CSATPGAGDTQYF	TGCAGTGCTACCCCGGGGGCGGGAGATACGCAGTATTTT
TRBV19	.	TRBJ1-2	14	.	CASSIGRNSNGYTF	TGTGCCAGTAGTATAGGTCGGAATTCGAACGGCTACACCTTC
TRBV11-2	.	TRBJ2-7	13	few	CASSSIRGEEQYF	TGTGCCAGCAGTTCCATCCGGGGAGAAGAGCAGTACTTC
TRBV30	.	TRBJ2-1	14	.	CAWSVNLYYNEQFF	TGTGCCTGGAGTGTAAACTTGTACTACAATGAGCAGTTCTTC
TRBV7-2	TRBD2	TRBJ2-7	15	.	CASSLQGGGTYEQYF	TGTGCCAGCAGCTTGCAGGGCGGGGGTACCTACGAGCAGTACTTC
TRBV28	.	TRBJ1-5	16	.	CASISLRDTSNQPQHF	TGTGCCAGCATTAGCCTCCGGGACACTTCAAATCAGCCCCAGCATTTT
TRBV28	.	TRBJ2-1	16	.	CASSLSQVTLYNEQFF	TGTGCCAGCAGCTTATCCCAGGTGACTTTATACAATGAGCAGTTCTTC
TRBV28	.	TRBJ2-2	14	.	CASTLPGNTGELFF	TGTGCCAGCACCCTTCCTGGGAACACCGGGGAGCTGTTTTTT
TRBV20-1	TRBD2	TRBJ2-1	15	few	CSARDGQRGTNEQFF	TGCAGTGCTAGAGATGGGCAGCGGGGCACCAATGAGCAGTTCTTC
TRBV28	.	TRBJ2-1	12	.	CASSSPLQPEFF	TGTGCCAGCAGTTCGCCGCTCCAACCGGAGTTCTTC
TRBV9	.	TRBJ1-2	15	.	CASSVGQTPNYGYTF	TGTGCCAGCAGCGTAGGTCAAACACCTAACTATGGCTACACCTTC
TRBV12-3/TRBV12-4	.	TRBJ2-7	14	.	CASSLTGYSYEQYF	TGTGCCAGCAGTTTAACGGGATACTCGTACGAGCAGTACTTC
TRBV6-2/TRBV6-3	TRBD2	TRBJ2-7	15	few	CASSYSAGGSYEQYF	TGTGCCAGCAGTTATTCGGCGGGAGGGAGCTACGAGCAGTACTTC
TRBV6-1	TRBD2	TRBJ2-1	17	few	CASTTSGRGRSINEQFF	TGTGCCAGCACCACTAGCGGGAGGGGACGGTCCATAAATGAGCAGTTCTTC
TRBV3-1	.	TRBJ2-7	16	.	CASSEIPRAGPYEQYF	TGTGCCAGCAGCGAAATCCCTAGGGCGGGGCCCTACGAGCAGTACTTC
TRBV5-1	.	TRBJ2-1	15	few	CASSFEPHIYNEQFF	TGCGCCAGCAGCTTTGAACCCCACATATACAATGAGCAGTTCTTC
TRBV27	.	TRBJ2-3	16	.	CASSLIGAISTDTQYF	TGTGCCAGCAGTCTTATTGGGGCGATAAGCACAGATACGCAGTATTTT
TRBV5-1	.	TRBJ2-7	14	few	CASTGGNGLYEQYF	TGCGCCAGCACGGGTGGCAACGGACTCTACGAGCAGTACTTC
TRBV9	TRBD1	TRBJ1-1	14	few	CASSAGQGNTEAFF	TGTGCCAGCAGCGCGGGACAGGGGAACACTGAAGCTTTCTTT
TRBV19	.	TRBJ2-3	15	.	CASSAASLSTDTQYF	TGTGCCAGTAGTGCGGCTAGCCTTAGCACAGATACGCAGTATTTT
TRBV20-1	.	TRBJ1-5	19	.	CSARGGLGKQGTSNQPQHF	TGCAGTGCTAGAGGGGGTCTGGGAAAACAGGGTACGAGCAATCAGCCCCAGCATTTT
TRBV10-3	.	TRBJ2-1	16	few	CAISNVFRGSYNEQFF	TGTGCCATCAGCAACGTGTTTCGTGGGTCCTACAATGAGCAGTTCTTC
TRBV6-2/TRBV6-3	.	TRBJ1-1	14	few	CASRIDRWVTEAFF	TGTGCCAGCAGGATCGACAGGTGGGTCACTGAAGCTTTCTTT
TRBV5-1	TRBD2	TRBJ2-7	15	.	CASSLRLANNYEQYF	TGCGCCAGCAGCTTAAGACTAGCGAATAACTACGAGCAGTACTTC
TRBV5-1	.	TRBJ2-3	14	few	CASSLAKETDTQYF	TGCGCCAGCAGCTTGGCGAAAGAGACAGATACGCAGTATTTT